This TCR beta chain was recovered during a study of T cell clones after liver transplantation. Whole-study context: TCRbeta sequencing after a pre-transplant mixed lymphocyte reaction identified graft-donor-reactive clones, later tracked in post-transplant blood.

V gave up 5 bases and J gave up 4 bases; unmatched junction bases: 18. Germline V gene sequence: CDR1 SGHVS, CDR2 FQNEAQ. The CDR3 has 19 residues. Whole-study results and caveats: A significant post-transplant drop in circulating graft-donor-reactive CD4 TCRbeta sequences occurred in most of the 8 subjects.

Data came from immunoSEQ multiplex PCR; TCRdb stores just in-frame clones and leaves some out. The sample holds about 71,000 clones; around 80% are singletons and the top ten take about 0.79%. In the case of this clone: Its antigen remains unknown.

The sample was CD4+ T cells from blood, taken 12 months after liver transplant. This clonotype originated in a human patient who received a liver transplant. Some of the T cells may derive from the graft donor. This sequence joins TRBV7-8 and TRBJ2-7; TRBD2 aligns across 12 bases. The CDR3 DNA follows: TGTGCCAGCAGCAGCTTAGTAGTGACTAGCGGGAGCAGTAGGTACGAGCAGTACTTC. Its translation: CASSSLVVTSGSSRYEQYF.